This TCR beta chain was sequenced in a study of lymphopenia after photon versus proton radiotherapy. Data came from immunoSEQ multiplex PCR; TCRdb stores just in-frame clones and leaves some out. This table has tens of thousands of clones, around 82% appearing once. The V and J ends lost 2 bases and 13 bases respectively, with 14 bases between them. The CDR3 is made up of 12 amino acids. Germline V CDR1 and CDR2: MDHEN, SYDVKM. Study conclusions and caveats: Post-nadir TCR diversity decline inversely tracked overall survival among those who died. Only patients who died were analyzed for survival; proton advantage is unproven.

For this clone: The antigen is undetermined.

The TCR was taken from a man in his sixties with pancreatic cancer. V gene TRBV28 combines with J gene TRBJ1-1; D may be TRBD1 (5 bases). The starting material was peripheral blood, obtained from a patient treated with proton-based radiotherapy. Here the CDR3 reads CASSLIRRGSFF. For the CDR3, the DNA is TGTGCCAGCAGTTTAATCCGACGGGGGAGTTTCTTT. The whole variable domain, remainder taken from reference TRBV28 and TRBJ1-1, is DVKVTQSSRYLVKRTGEKVFLECVQDMDHENMFWYRQDPGLGLRLIYFSYDVKMKEKGDIPEGYSVSREKKERFSLILESASTNQTSMYLCASSLIRRGSFFGQGTRLTVV.